This TCR beta chain appears in the sequencing data of a study of T cell responses to AZD1222 COVID-19 vaccine. Study background: Samples with a second dose at about 4 or about 12 weeks were pooled together.

Study-level results: Among the donors, most were white British and more were female, and clonal diversity was possibly underestimated.

Using immunoSEQ multiplex PCR, the repertoire was profiled, and TCRdb retains in-frame clones only, with some absent. The sample includes 95,000 to 110,000 clones, about nine tenths of them seen just once. Notes on this clone: Its antigen is unknown.

There are 14 residues in the CDR3. CDR1 SGDLS and CDR2 YYNGEE come from the germline V gene. With V trimmed by 4 bases and J by 8 bases, 9 bases remained unmatched. The source was peripheral blood, collected on day 0 of AZD1222 vaccination. The chain couples TRBV9 to TRBJ2-5; 9 positions match TRBD1. The clonotype comes from an adult in good health. As DNA, the CDR3 is TGTGCCAGCAGCAACCGGGACAGGGACATAACCCAGTACTTC. Protein sequence: CASSNRDRDITQYF.